This TCR beta chain emerged from a study of shared clonotypes between healthy human individuals. V lost 7 bases, J lost 6 bases, and 10 bases stayed unmatched. The CDR3 loop spans 14 amino acids. In germline, CDR1 is LNHDA, CDR2 SQIVND (reference sequence). Sequenced by immunoSEQ multiplex PCR; TCRdb stores in-frame clones only, minus some. This table holds about 980,000 clones, 76% found once. The V and J genes are TRBV19 and TRBJ1-2; 8 bases align to TRBD1. Input material: memory CD4+ T cells sorted from blood. Subset described: CD45RA-negative fraction. This TCR was recovered from a man between 18 and 35 years old in good health. The CDR3 nucleotides are TGTGCCAGTAAGCCGGGACAGGTCTACCATGGCTACACCTTC. This sequence encodes CASKPGQVYHGYTF.